The 26 T cell receptor beta chains in this list originate from one sample, sequenced in a study of early T cells in non-severe SARS-CoV-2 infection. One entry per CDR3 protein, called by TCRdb with MiXCR from the 5' RACE reads. The sample yields fewer than 80,000 distinct CDR3 sequences, 4.6% seen once. Sequenced material: whole blood, taken at baseline. The receptors were sampled from an adult who was a healthcare worker with PCR-confirmed SARS-CoV-2 infection or an uninfected control (not recorded which). The donor label of this sample is uncertain.

This clonotype was detected many times. The chain carries TRBV6-6 and TRBJ2-5; TRBD2 agrees at 11 bases. The germline V gene encodes CDR1 MNHNY and CDR2 SVGAGI (reference sequence). J was trimmed by 5 bases and V by 5 bases; bases with no gene match: 7. There are 15 residues in the CDR3. CDR3 nucleotides: TGTGCCAGCAGTCCCGGACTAGCGGGTGCTGAGACCCAGTACTTC. Protein sequence: CASSPGLAGAETQYF.

This clonotype was observed many times. The rearrangement uses TRBV7-2 and TRBJ2-3; D unclear. Trimming pared 3 bases from V and 4 bases from J, leaving 5 bases between. The CDR3 sequence is 12 residues long. From germline, CDR1 is SGHTA and CDR2 FQGNSA. This CDR3 is CASSFRSDTQYF. CDR3 nucleotides: TGTGCCAGCAGCTTCCGGTCAGATACGCAGTATTTT.

The sample holds a few counts of this clonotype. The chain recombines TRBV15 with TRBJ2-2; D call uncertain. This CDR3 region has 13 residues. V was clipped by 3 bases and J by 7 bases, with 9 bases between them. Germline values: CDR1 LNHNV, CDR2 YYDKDF (reference sequence). The CDR3 protein is CATSSRRGGELFF. CDR3 sequence (DNA): TGTGCCACCAGCAGTAGGCGCGGCGGGGAGCTGTTTTTT.

This clonotype was observed many times. V usage is TRBV10-1 and J usage is TRBJ2-1, with a possible D match to TRBD1 (6 bases). V lost 3 bases and J lost 4, with 13 bases in between. CDR1 and CDR2 from the germline V gene are WNHNN and SYGVQD (reference sequence). The CDR3 is 15 residues long. Here the CDR3 reads CASSDGTTDYNEQFF. The CDR3 nucleotides read TGCGCCAGCAGTGACGGGACAACCGATTACAATGAGCAGTTCTTC.

The CDR3 DNA sequence: TGTGCCAGCAGTGACTCGATAGGGATTACTAACTATGGCTACACCTTC. Its protein is CASSDSIGITNYGYTF. The chain carries TRBV6-4 and TRBJ1-2; D unresolved. Germline V CDR1 and CDR2: MRHNA, SNTAGT. This CDR3 is 16 amino acids long. Trimming cost V 0 bases and J 0 bases, with 11 bases left between them.

The sample holds many counts of this clonotype. The genes are TRBV3-1 and TRBJ2-7, with TRBD1 as a possible D gene (6 bases). The germline CDR1 and CDR2 sequences are LGHDT and YNNKEL (reference sequence). The V gene lost 11 bases and the J gene lost 2 bases, with 16 bases spanning the gap. The CDR3 runs to 13 residues. In DNA, the CDR3 is TGTGCCCAAAAGGGGGTTTTACCCTACGAGCAGTACTTC. Protein sequence: CAQKGVLPYEQYF.

Only a few counts were recorded for this clonotype. The genes are TRBV7-9 and TRBJ1-1; the D gene is possibly TRBD1 (6 bases). V lost 5 bases to trimming and J lost 1 base, with 23 bases between them. This CDR3 is 18 amino acids long. CDR1 SEHNR and CDR2 FQNEAQ come from the germline V gene (reference sequence). This chain's CDR3 is CASSRRGGLSFGNTEAFF. CDR3 DNA sequence: TGTGCCAGCAGCCGTCGTGGGGGGCTATCTTTCGGGAACACTGAAGCTTTCTTT.

This clonotype was observed at least ten times. The rearrangement links TRBV5-5 to TRBJ2-2; maybe TRBD1 (7 bases). Germline values: CDR1 SGHKS, CDR2 YYEKEE (reference sequence). The V end was cut by 0 bases, the J end by 6 bases, with 12 bases between. The CDR3 length is 15 residues. In DNA, the CDR3 is TGTGCCAGCAGCTTGGGACAGGGCGGGGCCGGGGAGCTGTTTTTT. This encodes CASSLGQGGAGELFF. Combining the CDR3 with reference TRBV5-5 and TRBJ2-2 gives the whole variable domain DAGVTQSPTHLIKTRGQQVTLRCSPISGHKSVSWYQQVLGQGPQFIFQYYEKEERGRGNFPDRFSARQFPNYSSELNVNALLLGDSALYLCASSLGQGGAGELFFGEGSRLTVL.

This clonotype was detected many times. The gene calls are TRBV6-1 and TRBJ2-7; D might be TRBD1 (6 bases). Germline V gene data show CDR1 as MNHNS and CDR2 as SASEGT. The V and J ends lost 6 bases and 6 bases respectively, with 9 bases between them. This CDR3 has 11 amino acids. Here the CDR3 DNA reads TGTGCCAGCAGGACAGGTACCGAGCAGTACTTC. It is translated as CASRTGTEQYF.

The chain employs TRBV28 and TRBJ1-1; 7 bases align to TRBD1. Germline CDR1 is MDHEN and CDR2 is SYDVKM. Losses at the gene ends were 9 bases for V and 1 base for J; bases not matched to a gene: 2. The CDR3 loop spans 12 amino acids. This chain's CDR3 is CARGQSNTEAFF. The DNA for the CDR3 is TGTGCCAGGGGACAGTCGAACACTGAAGCTTTCTTT.

At least ten counts were recorded for this clonotype. The chain uses TRBV20-1 and TRBJ2-7; TRBD1 is a possible D gene (6 bases). The CDR3 is 10 amino acids. Trimming pared 7 bases from V and 3 bases from J, leaving 7 bases between. Germline V lookup: CDR1 DFQATT, CDR2 SNEGSKA (reference sequence). The CDR3 reads CSGQDYEQYF. CDR3 in DNA: TGCAGTGGACAGGACTACGAGCAGTACTTC.

This clonotype was counted at least ten times. The chain uses TRBV20-1 and TRBJ1-1; TRBD1 agrees at 10 bases. The CDR3 spans 15 residues. The J segment lost 3 bases and the V segment lost 2 bases, leaving 6 bases of the junction unmatched. Germline V gives CDR1 DFQATT, CDR2 SNEGSKA (reference sequence). CDR3 loop: CSARSRDRGDTEAFF. The CDR3 DNA is TGCAGTGCTAGATCCCGGGACAGGGGCGACACTGAAGCTTTCTTT.

This clonotype occurred a few times. The chain is built from TRBV27 and TRBJ1-2; the D is unclear. The CDR3 contains 13 residues. V lost 5 bases, J lost 8 bases, and 15 bases lay in between. Germline CDR1 MNHEY, CDR2 SMNVEV (reference sequence). This CDR3 is CASSLRAEGGYTF. In DNA form, the CDR3 reads TGTGCCAGCAGTCTCCGGGCGGAAGGAGGCTACACCTTC.

This clonotype showed up many times. The chain is built from TRBV7-2 and TRBJ2-5, with 7 positions matching TRBD1. This CDR3 has 17 amino acids. The trim removed 1 base at V and 0 bases at J, leaving 8 bases unmatched. CDR1 SGHTA and CDR2 FQGNSA come from the germline V gene. CDR3 sequence (DNA): TGTGCCAGCAGCTTAGAGGGGGTGGACAGGTACCAAGAGACCCAGTACTTC. Its translation is CASSLEGVDRYQETQYF.

The genes are TRBV5-4 and TRBJ2-5; no definite D call. Germline V gene sequence: CDR1 SGHNT, CDR2 YYREEE (reference sequence). This CDR3 has 18 amino acids. V was pared by 6 bases and J by 7 bases, with 31 bases between. The CDR3 DNA reads TGTGCCAGCACCCCTTGGTTGGGCGACGGCGCCATCGCAATGACCCAGTACTTC. It yields the protein CASTPWLGDGAIAMTQYF.

A few counts support this clonotype. The rearrangement links TRBV3-1 to TRBJ1-3; unclear D gene. V lost 4 bases to trimming and J lost 1 base, with 5 bases between them. The CDR3 is 13 residues long. Germline-derived CDR1 and CDR2 are LGHDT and YNNKEL (reference sequence). The chain's CDR3 is CASSPQSGNTIYF. As DNA, the CDR3 is TGTGCCAGCAGCCCCCAGTCTGGAAACACCATATATTTT.

This rearrangement joins TRBV7-9 to TRBJ1-4; D unclear. The CDR3 is 12 residues long. The germline V gene has CDR1 SEHNR and CDR2 FQNEAQ (reference sequence). V was pared by 5 bases and J by 13 bases, with 14 bases between. CDR3 loop: CASSLDTARLFF. CDR3 in DNA: TGTGCCAGCAGCCTAGACACCGCTCGACTGTTTTTT. The variable domain in full, with the rest retrieved from reference TRBV7-9 and TRBJ1-4, is DTGVSQNPRHKITKRGQNVTFRCDPISEHNRLYWYRQTLGQGPEFLTYFQNEAQLEKSRLLSDRFSAERPKGSFSTLEIQRTEQGDSAMYLCASSLDTARLFFGSGTQLSVL.

The chain is built from TRBV5-1 and TRBJ1-4; 9 nucleotides match TRBD1. CDR3 length: 14 amino acids. Germline CDR1 SGHRS, CDR2 YFSETQ. With 2 bases clipped from V and 12 bases from J, the junction kept 8 bases outside the gene matches. The chain's CDR3 is CASSLLQGARELFF. The CDR3 DNA sequence: TGCGCCAGCAGCTTATTACAGGGGGCTAGAGAACTGTTTTTT.

This clonotype was seen many times. The chain couples TRBV10-1 to TRBJ2-4; D uncertain. Trimming left V 3 bases short and J 4 bases short, with 7 bases between. Germline lookup yields CDR1 WNHNN and CDR2 SYGVQD (reference sequence). The CDR3 totals 13 residues. CDR3 region: CASSDEGKNIQYF. CDR3 sequence (DNA): TGCGCCAGCAGTGACGAAGGGAAAAACATTCAGTACTTC.

The sample holds a few counts of this clonotype. The rearrangement links TRBV10-3 to TRBJ2-2, with D perhaps assigned TRBD1 or TRBD2 (6 bases each). Deletions cut 0 bases from V and 6 bases from J, with 11 bases between. This CDR3 spans 15 amino acids. Looked up from germline, CDR1 is ENHRY and CDR2 is SYGVKD. In DNA form, the CDR3 reads TGTGCCATCAGTGAGTCGGGGGGCCACGCCGGGGAGCTGTTTTTT. It encodes CAISESGGHAGELFF.

This clonotype was detected many times. The rearrangement links TRBV12-3 or TRBV12-4 to TRBJ2-3; D ambiguous. V was shortened by 1 base and J by 3 bases, with 8 bases between the two germline ends. This CDR3 has 14 residues. The chain's CDR3 is CASSLGGSTDTQYF. CDR3 coding DNA: TGTGCCAGCAGTTTAGGGGGTTCTACAGATACGCAGTATTTT.

This clonotype was recorded many times. The chain couples TRBV19 to TRBJ1-2; 7 bases match TRBD1. Germline loops: CDR1 LNHDA, CDR2 SQIVND (reference sequence). V shed 2 bases and J 4 bases; nucleotides not matched to a gene: 4. This CDR3 has 14 amino acids. The DNA of the CDR3 is TGTGCCAGTAGTATATTGGCAGGGGGCTATGGCTACACCTTC. Amino acids: CASSILAGGYGYTF.

This clonotype was seen repeatedly, ten times or more. The rearrangement links TRBV11-2 to TRBJ2-7; 8 nucleotides agree with TRBD1. With V trimmed by 5 bases and J by 3 bases, 9 bases remained unmatched. The CDR3 extends over 15 amino acids. The V gene's germline CDR1 is SGHAT and CDR2 FQNNGV. The CDR3 DNA is TGTGCCAGCAGCGCAGACAGGGGACCAAGCTACGAGCAGTACTTC. Encoded protein: CASSADRGPSYEQYF.

CDR3 amino acids: CASSLGGGEYNSPLHF. The CDR3 bases are TGTGCCAGCAGCTTAGGGGGGGGAGAATATAATTCACCCCTCCACTTT. The chain has TRBV7-6 and TRBJ1-6, with D possibly TRBD1 on 5 matching bases. The CDR3 contains 16 residues. CDR1 is SGHVS, CDR2 FNYEAQ, per germline. Trimming pared 1 base from V and 4 bases from J, leaving 11 bases between.

The chain has TRBV2 and TRBJ1-5, with 7 bases that match TRBD1. CDR1 and CDR2 from the germline V gene are SNHLY and FYNNEI. Trimming took 8 bases from V and 3 from J; bases not matched to a gene: 7. This CDR3 has 14 amino acids. CDR3 sequence reads: CASQGGGINQPQHF. In DNA form, the CDR3 reads TGTGCCAGCCAGGGAGGGGGCATCAATCAGCCCCAGCATTTT. Full variable domain (missing parts from reference TRBV2 and TRBJ1-5): EPEVTQTPSHQVTQMGQEVILRCVPISNHLYFYWYRQILGQKVEFLVSFYNNEISEKSEIFDDQFSVERPDGSNFTLKIRSTKLEDSAMYFCASQGGGINQPQHFGDGTRLSIL.

This clonotype has a count of ten or more. This chain uses TRBV7-2 with TRBJ2-3; 7 positions agree with TRBD1. CDR3 length equals 16 residues. Trimming removed 5 bases from V and 5 bases from J; junction bases left unmatched: 13. Germline lookup yields CDR1 SGHTA and CDR2 FQGNSA. CDR3 coding DNA: TGTGCCAGCAGCCTCCCCACCGGACAGGTCCGAGATACGCAGTATTTT. This encodes CASSLPTGQVRDTQYF.